A single TCR beta chain is shown here with its context. The antigen remains unidentified. One end of the junction varies from germline; a read error may be responsible. TCRdb fed the RT-PCR reads into MiXCR, producing one record per CDR3 protein. The repertoire includes almost 600,000 distinct CDR3 sequences, about 14% of them detected once, and 11% sits in the top ten. The CDR3 sequence is 16 residues long. Germline lookup yields CDR1 SSHAT and CDR2 FNYEAQ (reference sequence). The source of the sample is a study of response to subunit inactivated influenza vaccine. Findings and limits, study-wide: It was the authors' suggestion that each seasonal influenza vaccination recruits few new T cells.

The sequencing used PBMCs from blood, collected about 11 days after vaccination. The receptor was derived from a man aged 50-59 years who received an inactivated influenza vaccine. The genes are TRBV7-7 and TRBJ2-5; D is perhaps TRBD1 (6 bases). CDR3 sequence: CASSPTEARGQETQYF. For the CDR3, the DNA is TGTGCTAGCAGCCCAACGGAGGCCAGGGGCCAAGAGACCCAGTACTTC.